Following are 29 T cell receptor beta chains from one sample sequenced in a study of cytomegalovirus exposure and HLA in healthy donors. Primers for the PCR totalled 60 Vbeta and 13 Jbeta. Repertoires were generated with immunoSEQ multiplex PCR, while TCRdb's copy carries only in-frame clones and drops some. This sample's table has some 120,000 clones. Sequencing was performed on PBMCs. These receptors all stem from a man aged 25 to 40 in good health and CMV-seronegative.

This chain uses TRBV7-9 with TRBJ2-1, with 9 bases fitting TRBD2. Germline V gene sequence: CDR1 SEHNR, CDR2 FQNEAQ (reference sequence). The CDR3 covers 18 residues. After removal of 2 bases from V and 7 bases from J, the junction contained 15 bases not matched to a gene. The CDR3 loop is CASSLPGLARFGRNEQFF. The CDR3 DNA is TGTGCCAGCAGCTTACCAGGACTAGCGCGATTCGGGAGGAATGAGCAGTTCTTC.

This sequence joins TRBV7-6 and TRBJ2-7; D remains ambiguous. The CDR3 covers 13 residues. Deletions cut 1 base from V and 2 bases from J, with 6 bases between. Germline V lookup: CDR1 SGHVS, CDR2 FNYEAQ. DNA for the CDR3: TGTGCCAGCAGCTTAGAGAGAACCTACGAGCAGTACTTC. Encoded protein: CASSLERTYEQYF.

The J gene is TRBJ1-1, the V gene TRBV7-6; the D gene is possibly TRBD1 (6 bases). V was trimmed by 2 bases and J by 0 bases, leaving 13 bases between them. This CDR3 comprises 16 residues. The V gene's germline CDR1 is SGHVS and CDR2 FNYEAQ. As DNA, the CDR3 is TGTGCCAGCAGCTTAACTCAGGGGATGGTGAACACTGAAGCTTTCTTT. Protein: CASSLTQGMVNTEAFF. Looking up the rest from reference TRBV7-6 and TRBJ1-1 gives the full variable domain: GAGVSQSPRYKVTKRGQDVALRCDPISGHVSLYWYRQALGQGPEFLTYFNYEAQQDKSGLPNDRFSAERPEGSISTLTIQRTEQRDSAMYRCASSLTQGMVNTEAFFGQGTRLTVV.

The V gene is TRBV19, the J gene TRBJ1-4, with 8 bases matching TRBD1. J lost 7 bases, V lost 5 bases, and 9 bases had no gene match. This CDR3 contains 15 residues. Germline V gene sequence: CDR1 LNHDA, CDR2 SQIVND (reference sequence). The CDR3 region is CASSATGGNSEKLFF. DNA for the CDR3: TGTGCCAGTAGTGCCACAGGGGGAAACTCTGAAAAACTGTTTTTT.

The chain couples TRBV6-6 to TRBJ1-1; 7 bases are shared with TRBD1. J lost 4 bases, V lost 5 bases, and 4 bases had no gene match. The CDR3 sequence is 13 residues long. The germline V gene encodes CDR1 MNHNY and CDR2 SVGAGI (reference sequence). This chain's CDR3 is CASSDYRGTEAFF. CDR3 DNA sequence: TGTGCCAGCAGTGACTACAGGGGCACTGAAGCTTTCTTT.

The chain employs TRBV6-5 and TRBJ1-1; 8 bases line up with TRBD1. Germline loops: CDR1 MNHEY, CDR2 SVGAGI. This CDR3 comprises 14 residues. The J segment lost 4 bases and the V segment lost 6 bases, leaving 7 bases of the junction unmatched. CDR3 sequence: CASSRTGRGTEAFF. The CDR3 DNA sequence: TGTGCCAGCAGCCGGACAGGGCGTGGCACTGAAGCTTTCTTT.

The CDR3 nucleotides read TGTGCCAGCAGTGCCCAGGGAATCGATTCACCCCTCCACTTT. This translates into CASSAQGIDSPLHF. The rearrangement links TRBV6-4 to TRBJ1-6, with TRBD1 as a possible D gene (5 bases). The V end was cut by 4 bases, the J end by 8 bases, with 12 bases between. The V gene's germline CDR1 is MRHNA and CDR2 SNTAGT. CDR3 length equals 14 residues.

This chain joins TRBV5-6 and TRBJ2-7; 8 positions match TRBD2. Germline V lookup: CDR1 SGHDT, CDR2 YYEEEE. The CDR3 has 15 residues. V gave up 2 bases and J gave up 2 bases; unmatched junction bases: 6. The CDR3 region has the DNA TGTGCCAGCAGCTTATTCTTCGGGGGGGCCTACGAGCAGTACTTC. Translating gives CASSLFFGGAYEQYF. Full variable domain (outside the CDR3, taken from reference TRBV5-6 and TRBJ2-7): DAGVTQSPTHLIKTRGQQVTLRCSPKSGHDTVSWYQQALGQGPQFIFQYYEEEERQRGNFPDRFSGHQFPNYSSELNVNALLLGDSALYLCASSLFFGGAYEQYFGPGTRLTVT.

V usage is TRBV5-1 and J usage is TRBJ2-5; the match to TRBD1 covers 7 bases. Germline CDR1 and CDR2: SGHRS and YFSETQ. With V trimmed by 4 bases and J by 8 bases, 11 bases remained unmatched. There are 14 residues in the CDR3. The CDR3 DNA reads as TGCGCCAGCAGCCTAGGGACAGTAAGAGAAACCCAGTACTTC. It codes for CASSLGTVRETQYF.

The chain is built from TRBV6-6 and TRBJ2-5; D remains unclear. V gave up 0 bases and J gave up 1 base, with 9 bases separating them. This CDR3 has 15 amino acids. Germline CDR1 reads MNHNY; CDR2 reads SVGAGI (reference sequence). CDR3 in amino acids: CASSYSFNGQETQYF. The CDR3 region has the DNA TGTGCCAGCAGTTACTCGTTTAACGGCCAAGAGACCCAGTACTTC.

This chain joins TRBV19 and TRBJ1-6; TRBD1 is a possible D gene (5 bases). This CDR3 spans 17 amino acids. The germline gives CDR1 LNHDA, CDR2 SQIVND (reference sequence). Between the trimmed V and J ends, which lost 8 bases and 9 bases, there was a span of 26 bases. This CDR3 is CASAVGGPGPQGSPLHF. The CDR3 DNA follows: TGTGCCAGTGCCGTCGGAGGGCCGGGACCGCAGGGTTCACCCCTCCACTTT.

CDR3 loop: CASSAEGGRNSGANVLTF. CDR3 nucleotide sequence: TGTGCCAGCAGTGCTGAGGGTGGACGGAACTCTGGGGCCAACGTCCTGACTTTC. V and J are TRBV2 and TRBJ2-6; D is possibly TRBD2 (5 bases). The length of the CDR3 is 18 residues. V was trimmed by 4 bases and J by 0 bases, leaving 16 bases between them. The V gene's germline CDR1 is SNHLY and CDR2 FYNNEI.

This chain connects TRBV5-4 to TRBJ2-5, with 8 nucleotides matching TRBD1. V lost 3 bases and J lost 4; bases outside the gene matches: 8. Per germline, CDR1 SGHNT and CDR2 YYREEE (reference sequence). The CDR3 spans 15 residues. The CDR3 bases are TGTGCCAGCAGCTACCCGGGACAGGTAATAGAGACCCAGTACTTC. Protein product: CASSYPGQVIETQYF.

The chain has TRBV11-2 and TRBJ2-7; perhaps TRBD1 as D (6 bases). The CDR3 has 14 residues. V lost 5 bases, J lost 2 bases, and 13 bases lay in between. CDR1 is SGHAT, CDR2 FQNNGV, per germline. CDR3 protein: CASSDHRETYEQYF. The CDR3 nucleotides are TGTGCCAGCAGCGACCACAGGGAAACCTACGAGCAGTACTTC.

This rearrangement joins TRBV7-3 to TRBJ2-5; tentative D call: TRBD2 (5 bases). The germline V and J ends were trimmed by 5 bases and 3 bases, with 13 bases remaining between them. CDR1 is SGHTA, CDR2 FQGTGA, per germline. The CDR3 loop spans 14 amino acids. The CDR3 loop is CASSPNGEKETQYF. The CDR3 nucleotides are TGTGCCAGCAGCCCAAACGGGGAGAAAGAGACCCAGTACTTC. The full variable domain, its missing parts supplied by reference TRBV7-3 and TRBJ2-5, is GAGVSQTPSNKVTEKGKYVELRCDPISGHTALYWYRQSLGQGPEFLIYFQGTGAADDSGLPNDRFFAVRPEGSVSTLKIQRTERGDSAVYLCASSPNGEKETQYFGPGTRLLVL.

DNA of the CDR3: TGTGCCTGGAGGGGACAGGGTCAGAATCAGCCCCAGCATTTT. Its translation is CAWRGQGQNQPQHF. This chain joins TRBV30 and TRBJ1-5; 9 bases align to TRBD1. J gave up 4 bases and V 3 bases, and 4 bases lay outside the gene matches. Germline CDR1 GTSNPN, CDR2 SVGIG (reference sequence). The CDR3 is 14 residues long.

This chain links TRBV5-6 with TRBJ1-1, with D possibly being TRBD1 (6 bases). The CDR3 contains 13 residues. V gave up 4 bases and J gave up 6 bases, with 13 bases separating them. Per germline, CDR1 SGHDT and CDR2 YYEEEE. The CDR3 protein is CASSTDRLSEAFF. The DNA of the CDR3 is TGTGCCAGCAGCACCGACAGGCTCTCTGAAGCTTTCTTT.

V usage is TRBV29-1 and J usage is TRBJ2-1; 11 nucleotides line up with TRBD2. The ends lost 3 bases at V and 8 bases at J; junction bases unmatched: 15. CDR3 size: 17 residues. Germline-derived CDR1 and CDR2 are SQVTM and ANQGSEA. Written as DNA, the CDR3 is TGCAGCGTTGAGGCTAGCGGGGGGTCCTCCACCGGGGATGAGCAGTTCTTC. Translation gives CSVEASGGSSTGDEQFF.

The chain links TRBV4-1 to TRBJ2-6, with D perhaps TRBD2 (6 bases). Germline V gives CDR1 MGHRA, CDR2 YSYEKL. With 0 bases removed from V and 4 bases from J, the gap between germline ends came to 10 bases. The CDR3 length is 16 residues. This CDR3 reads CASSQDGEAGANVLTF. DNA of the CDR3: TGCGCCAGCAGCCAAGATGGGGAGGCAGGGGCCAACGTCCTGACTTTC.

CDR3 region: CASKEGDRENSPLHF. CDR3 coding DNA: TGTGCCAGCAAGGAGGGGGACAGGGAGAATTCACCCCTCCACTTT. The V gene is TRBV27, the J gene TRBJ1-6; 9 nucleotides line up with TRBD1. The germline V gene encodes CDR1 MNHEY and CDR2 SMNVEV (reference sequence). V lost 7 bases to trimming and J lost 7 bases; unmatched junction nucleotides: 8. The CDR3 loop spans 15 amino acids.

V gene TRBV7-9 combines with J gene TRBJ2-5; TRBD2 agrees at 14 bases. The germline gives CDR1 SEHNR, CDR2 FQNEAQ (reference sequence). V was clipped by 5 bases and J by 3 bases; unmatched bases: 11. This CDR3 has 18 residues. The CDR3 loop is CASSTGTSGGSWEETQYF. DNA for the CDR3: TGTGCCAGCAGCACCGGGACTAGCGGGGGCTCTTGGGAAGAGACCCAGTACTTC.

V and J are TRBV2 and TRBJ2-3; D might be TRBD2 (7 bases). V was trimmed by 7 bases and J by 5 bases, leaving 19 bases between them. CDR1 SNHLY and CDR2 FYNNEI come from the germline V gene. The CDR3 extends over 15 amino acids. The CDR3 DNA follows: TGTGCCAGCAACGCACAGGGCCCGGGGGGAGATACGCAGTATTTT. Translating it yields CASNAQGPGGDTQYF.

In DNA, the CDR3 is TGTGCCAGCAGCTCATCCGGGACTAAAGAGACCCAGTACTTC. It specifies CASSSSGTKETQYF. This chain uses TRBV5-6 with TRBJ2-5, with TRBD2 identical over 7 bases. Germline V gives CDR1 SGHDT, CDR2 YYEEEE. CDR3 size: 14 residues. The junction had 5 bases not matched to a gene; V was cut back by 3 bases and J by 3 bases.

The chain uses TRBV5-1 and TRBJ2-7, with TRBD1 matching 8 bases. V lost 0 bases, J lost 1 base, and 6 bases stayed unmatched. Germline assignment: CDR1 SGHRS and CDR2 YFSETQ. The CDR3 has 16 amino acids. The CDR3 sequence is CASSLGTGHESYEQYF. CDR3 DNA sequence: TGCGCCAGCAGCTTGGGGACAGGGCACGAATCCTACGAGCAGTACTTC.

V is TRBV10-3 and J is TRBJ2-1; 7 bases map to TRBD1. The CDR3 is made up of 15 amino acids. Germline values: CDR1 ENHRY, CDR2 SYGVKD. The V gene end was trimmed by 5 bases and the J gene end by 4 bases; junction bases not matched to a gene: 8. The DNA for the CDR3 is TGTGCCATCAGTCAGCAGGCAGGGGGTTACAATGAGCAGTTCTTC. Amino acid sequence: CAISQQAGGYNEQFF.

The V call is TRBV7-2, the J call TRBJ1-1; perhaps TRBD1 as D (6 bases). CDR3 length: 13 residues. The germline gives CDR1 SGHTA, CDR2 FQGNSA. V dropped 5 bases and J dropped 4 bases, with 11 bases sitting between them. The CDR3 coding sequence is TGTGCCAGCAGCACCACAGGGCTCACTGAAGCTTTCTTT. Its translation: CASSTTGLTEAFF.

This chain joins TRBV2 and TRBJ1-5; tentatively, D is TRBD1 (6 bases). The CDR3 is 14 residues long. Per germline, CDR1 SNHLY and CDR2 FYNNEI. With 7 bases removed from V and 0 bases from J, the gap between germline ends came to 10 bases. The DNA for the CDR3 is TGTGCCAGCACTCGGACAGTTAGCAATCAGCCCCAGCATTTT. Translating gives CASTRTVSNQPQHF.

V gene TRBV6-6 combines with J gene TRBJ2-3, with D possibly TRBD2 on 5 matching bases. From germline, CDR1 is MNHNY and CDR2 SVGAGI (reference sequence). Trimming shortened V by 0 bases and J by 4 bases, and 14 bases separated the two germline ends. CDR3 size: 16 residues. In DNA form, the CDR3 reads TGTGCCAGCAGTTACTCGTCCACGCGGCGGGCAGATACGCAGTATTTT. Amino acids: CASSYSSTRRADTQYF.

The gene calls are TRBV5-6 and TRBJ2-1, with D tentatively TRBD2 (5 bases). V was shortened by 1 base and J by 0 bases, with 11 bases between the two germline ends. The CDR3 covers 16 residues. The germline CDR1 and CDR2 sequences are SGHDT and YYEEEE. Here the CDR3 reads CASSLNGVSSYNEQFF. The CDR3 coding sequence is TGTGCCAGCAGCTTGAACGGGGTGAGCTCCTACAATGAGCAGTTCTTC. Using reference TRBV5-6 and TRBJ2-1 for the parts outside the CDR3, the full variable domain is DAGVTQSPTHLIKTRGQQVTLRCSPKSGHDTVSWYQQALGQGPQFIFQYYEEEERQRGNFPDRFSGHQFPNYSSELNVNALLLGDSALYLCASSLNGVSSYNEQFFGPGTRLTVL.